This T cell receptor beta chain was sequenced for a study of cytomegalovirus exposure and HLA in healthy donors. Study findings and constraints: TCR beta chain V- and J-gene trimming was linked, in a later analysis, to a missense variant in DCLRE1C. Generally TCR sequences proved uncommon, though certain public TCRs appeared in numerous donors. Associated with HLA alleles at 0.05 false discovery rate in a later analysis were some 18,000 TCR beta sequences.

This CDR3 comprises 17 residues. From germline, CDR1 is SGHNT and CDR2 YYREEE (reference sequence). The J segment lost 7 bases and the V segment lost 2 bases, leaving 14 bases of the junction unmatched. The PCR contained 60 Vbeta and 13 Jbeta primers. TCRdb's copy holds only in-frame clones and misses some; the assay was immunoSEQ multiplex PCR. The sample consists of under 200,000 clones, 75% to 90% of them appearing once. A word on this clone: What it binds is unknown.

The sample consisted of PBMCs. The source of this sequence is a man younger than 30 in good health and CMV-seropositive. The V gene is TRBV5-4, the J gene TRBJ2-3, with 9 bases aligning to TRBD1. CDR3 loop: CASSLTSGQGDINTQYF. Written as DNA, the CDR3 is TGTGCCAGCAGCTTAACCTCGGGACAGGGCGATATTAATACGCAGTATTTT.